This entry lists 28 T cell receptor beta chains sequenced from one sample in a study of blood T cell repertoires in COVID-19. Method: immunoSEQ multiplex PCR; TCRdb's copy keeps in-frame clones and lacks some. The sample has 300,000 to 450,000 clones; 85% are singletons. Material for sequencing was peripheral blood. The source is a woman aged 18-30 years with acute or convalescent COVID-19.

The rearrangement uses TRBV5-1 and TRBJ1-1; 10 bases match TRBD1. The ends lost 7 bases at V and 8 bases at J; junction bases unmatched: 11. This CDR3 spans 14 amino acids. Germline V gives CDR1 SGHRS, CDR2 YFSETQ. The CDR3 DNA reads TGCGCCAGCCAGGGGGAGACAGGGGGCGTGGAAGCTTTCTTT. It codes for CASQGETGGVEAFF.

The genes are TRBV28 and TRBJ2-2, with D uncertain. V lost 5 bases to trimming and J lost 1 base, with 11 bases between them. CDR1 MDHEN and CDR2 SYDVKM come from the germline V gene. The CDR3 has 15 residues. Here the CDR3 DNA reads TGTGCCAGCAGTCTTCTACCGATGAACACCGGGGAGCTGTTTTTT. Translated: CASSLLPMNTGELFF. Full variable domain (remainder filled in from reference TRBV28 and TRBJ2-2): DVKVTQSSRYLVKRTGEKVFLECVQDMDHENMFWYRQDPGLGLRLIYFSYDVKMKEKGDIPEGYSVSREKKERFSLILESASTNQTSMYLCASSLLPMNTGELFFGEGSRLTVL.

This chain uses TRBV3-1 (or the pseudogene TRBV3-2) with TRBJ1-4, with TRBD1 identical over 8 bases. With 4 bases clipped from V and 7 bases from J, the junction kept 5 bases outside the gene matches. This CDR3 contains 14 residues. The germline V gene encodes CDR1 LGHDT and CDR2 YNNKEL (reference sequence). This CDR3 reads CASSLQGGAEKLFF. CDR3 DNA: TGTGCCAGCAGCCTACAGGGGGGGGCTGAAAAACTGTTTTTT.

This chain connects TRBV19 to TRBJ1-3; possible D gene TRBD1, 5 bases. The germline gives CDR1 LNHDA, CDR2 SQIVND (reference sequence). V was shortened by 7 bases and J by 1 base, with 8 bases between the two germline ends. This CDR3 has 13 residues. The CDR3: CASNRGSGNTIYF. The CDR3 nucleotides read TGTGCCAGTAATAGGGGTTCTGGAAACACCATATATTTT.

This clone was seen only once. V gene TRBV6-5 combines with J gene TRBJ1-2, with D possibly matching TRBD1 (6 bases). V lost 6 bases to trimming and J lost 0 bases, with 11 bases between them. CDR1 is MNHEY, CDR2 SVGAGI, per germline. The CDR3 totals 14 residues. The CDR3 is CASSAWDTNYGYTF. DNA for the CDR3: TGTGCCAGCAGCGCCTGGGACACTAACTATGGCTACACCTTC.

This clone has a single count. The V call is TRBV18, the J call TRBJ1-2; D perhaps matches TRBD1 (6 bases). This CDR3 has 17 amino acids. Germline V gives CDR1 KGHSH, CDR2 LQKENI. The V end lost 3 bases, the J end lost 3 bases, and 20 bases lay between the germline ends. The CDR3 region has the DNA TGTGCCAGCTCACCGAATCCTGGGGGGGGCTACGACTATGGCTACACCTTC. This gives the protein CASSPNPGGGYDYGYTF.

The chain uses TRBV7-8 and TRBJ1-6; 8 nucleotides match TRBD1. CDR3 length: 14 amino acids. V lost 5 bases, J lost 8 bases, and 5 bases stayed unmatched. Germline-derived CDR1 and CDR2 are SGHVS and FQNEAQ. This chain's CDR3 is CASSPGQGYSPLHF. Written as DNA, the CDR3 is TGTGCCAGCAGCCCAGGACAGGGTTATTCACCCCTCCACTTT.

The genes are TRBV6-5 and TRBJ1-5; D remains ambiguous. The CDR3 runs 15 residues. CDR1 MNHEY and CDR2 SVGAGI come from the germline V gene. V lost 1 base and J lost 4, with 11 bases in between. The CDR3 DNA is TGTGCCAGCAGTTACTTTAGAAGTCCGAATCAGCCCCAGCATTTT. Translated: CASSYFRSPNQPQHF.

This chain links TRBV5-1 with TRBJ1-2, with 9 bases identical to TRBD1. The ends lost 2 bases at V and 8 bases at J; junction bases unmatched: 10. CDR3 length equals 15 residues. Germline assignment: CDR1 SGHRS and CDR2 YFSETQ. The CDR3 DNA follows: TGCGCCAGCAGCTTCGTGGGGACAGGGCCGGAGGGCTACACCTTC. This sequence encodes CASSFVGTGPEGYTF.

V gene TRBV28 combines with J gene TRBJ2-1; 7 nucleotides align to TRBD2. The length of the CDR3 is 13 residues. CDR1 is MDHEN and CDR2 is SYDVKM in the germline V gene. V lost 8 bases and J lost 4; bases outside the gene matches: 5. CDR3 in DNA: TGTGCCAGCCGGAGCGGGGCTTACAATGAGCAGTTCTTC. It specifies CASRSGAYNEQFF.

The CDR3 DNA is TGTGCCAGCGGCGGGACAGGGGATGTAAAACTGTTTTTT. It translates to CASGGTGDVKLFF. V is TRBV7-9 and J is TRBJ1-4, with TRBD1 matching over 10 bases. The V segment lost 8 bases and the J segment 10 bases; nucleotides outside the gene matches: 7. This CDR3 is built from 13 residues. CDR1 is SEHNR, CDR2 FQNEAQ, per germline (reference sequence).

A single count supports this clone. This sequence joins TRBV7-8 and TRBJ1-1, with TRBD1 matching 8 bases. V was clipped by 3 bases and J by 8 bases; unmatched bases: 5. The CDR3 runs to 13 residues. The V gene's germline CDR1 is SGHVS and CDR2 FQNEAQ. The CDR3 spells CASSFDRGGEAFF. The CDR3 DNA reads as TGTGCCAGCAGCTTTGACAGGGGAGGGGAAGCTTTCTTT.

CDR3 nucleotides: TGCGCCAGCTCGAGGGGACTAGCGGGAGAAGGCGAGCAGTACTTC. Residues: CASSRGLAGEGEQYF. V and J are TRBV4-1 and TRBJ2-7; 14 bases line up with TRBD2. V lost 8 bases and J lost 6; bases outside the gene matches: 9. This CDR3 has 15 residues. Per the germline V gene, CDR1 is MGHRA and CDR2 is YSYEKL.

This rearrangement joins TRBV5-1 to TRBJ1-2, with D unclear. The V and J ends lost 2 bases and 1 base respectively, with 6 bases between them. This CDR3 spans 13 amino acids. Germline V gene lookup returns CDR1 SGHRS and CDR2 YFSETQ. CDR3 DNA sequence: TGCGCCAGCAGCTTCGGGAGTAACTATGGCTACACCTTC. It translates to CASSFGSNYGYTF.

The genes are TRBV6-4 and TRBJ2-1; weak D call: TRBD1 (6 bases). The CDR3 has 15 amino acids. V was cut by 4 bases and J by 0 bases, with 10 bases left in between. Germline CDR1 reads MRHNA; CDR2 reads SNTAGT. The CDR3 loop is CASSVTGSSYNEQFF. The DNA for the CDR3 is TGTGCCAGCAGTGTAACAGGGAGCTCCTACAATGAGCAGTTCTTC.

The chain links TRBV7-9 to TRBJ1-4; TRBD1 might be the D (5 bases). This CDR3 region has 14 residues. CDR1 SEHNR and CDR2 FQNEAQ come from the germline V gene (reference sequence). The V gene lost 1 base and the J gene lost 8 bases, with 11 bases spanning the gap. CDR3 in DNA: TGTGCCAGCAGCTTAGGGAGGGACGGCGAAAAACTGTTTTTT. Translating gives CASSLGRDGEKLFF.

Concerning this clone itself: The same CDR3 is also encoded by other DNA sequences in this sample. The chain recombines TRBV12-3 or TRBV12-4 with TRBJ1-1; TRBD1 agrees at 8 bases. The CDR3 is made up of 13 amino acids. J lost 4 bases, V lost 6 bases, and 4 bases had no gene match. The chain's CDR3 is CASSRDRSTEAFF. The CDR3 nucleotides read TGTGCCAGCAGCCGGGACAGGTCCACTGAAGCTTTCTTT.

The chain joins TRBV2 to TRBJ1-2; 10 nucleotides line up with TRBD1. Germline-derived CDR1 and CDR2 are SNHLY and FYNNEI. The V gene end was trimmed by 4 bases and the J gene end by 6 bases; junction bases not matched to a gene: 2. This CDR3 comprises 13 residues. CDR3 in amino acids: CASSVDRGDGYTF. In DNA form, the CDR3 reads TGTGCCAGCAGTGTGGACAGGGGGGATGGCTACACCTTC.

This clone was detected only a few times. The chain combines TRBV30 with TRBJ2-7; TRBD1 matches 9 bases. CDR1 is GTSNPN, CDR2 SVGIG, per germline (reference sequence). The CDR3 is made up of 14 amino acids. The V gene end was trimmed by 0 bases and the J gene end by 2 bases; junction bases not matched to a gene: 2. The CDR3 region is CAWSVGTGPYEQYF. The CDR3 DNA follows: TGTGCCTGGAGTGTCGGGACAGGGCCCTACGAGCAGTACTTC.

CDR3 protein: CASRARSVNEQFF. DNA of the CDR3: TGTGCCAGTAGAGCTAGGTCGGTCAATGAGCAGTTCTTC. The chain recombines TRBV19 with TRBJ2-1; D remains ambiguous. The CDR3 runs to 13 residues. In germline, CDR1 is LNHDA, CDR2 SQIVND (reference sequence). Between the trimmed V and J ends, which lost 6 bases and 6 bases, there was a span of 12 bases.

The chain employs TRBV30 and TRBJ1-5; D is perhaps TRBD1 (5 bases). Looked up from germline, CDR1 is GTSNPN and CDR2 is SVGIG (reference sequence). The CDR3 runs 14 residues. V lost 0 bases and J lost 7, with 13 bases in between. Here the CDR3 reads CAWSVWGTRQPQHF. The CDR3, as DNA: TGTGCCTGGAGTGTATGGGGCACAAGGCAGCCCCAGCATTTT.

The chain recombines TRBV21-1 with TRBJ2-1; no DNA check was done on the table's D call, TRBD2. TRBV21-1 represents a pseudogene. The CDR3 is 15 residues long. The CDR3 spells CASIPGRELHNEQFF. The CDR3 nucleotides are TGTGCCAGCATCCCAGGGAGGGAGTTACACAATGAGCAGTTCTTC.

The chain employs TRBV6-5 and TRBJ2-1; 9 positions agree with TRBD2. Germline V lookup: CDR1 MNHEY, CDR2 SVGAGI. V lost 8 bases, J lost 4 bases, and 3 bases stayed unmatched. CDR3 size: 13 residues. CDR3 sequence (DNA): TGTGCCAGCGAGCGGGAGGCGTACAATGAGCAGTTCTTC. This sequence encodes CASEREAYNEQFF.

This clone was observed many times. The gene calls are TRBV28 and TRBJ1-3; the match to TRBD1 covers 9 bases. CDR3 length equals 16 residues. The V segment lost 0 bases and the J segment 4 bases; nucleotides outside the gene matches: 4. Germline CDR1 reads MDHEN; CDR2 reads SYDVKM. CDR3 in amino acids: CASSLWHRGQGNTIYF. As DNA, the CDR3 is TGTGCCAGCAGTTTATGGCACAGGGGGCAAGGAAACACCATATATTTT.

The CDR3 DNA reads TGTGCCAGCAGCTTGCGGTTAGCGGGAGGCTACAATGAGCAGTTCTTC. Translated: CASSLRLAGGYNEQFF. V gene TRBV28 combines with J gene TRBJ2-1; 10 nucleotides match TRBD2. Per germline, CDR1 MDHEN and CDR2 SYDVKM. This CDR3 is 16 amino acids long. V gave up 6 bases and J gave up 3 bases; unmatched junction bases: 8. Supplemented by reference TRBV28 and TRBJ2-1, the full variable domain reads DVKVTQSSRYLVKRTGEKVFLECVQDMDHENMFWYRQDPGLGLRLIYFSYDVKMKEKGDIPEGYSVSREKKERFSLILESASTNQTSMYLCASSLRLAGGYNEQFFGPGTRLTVL.

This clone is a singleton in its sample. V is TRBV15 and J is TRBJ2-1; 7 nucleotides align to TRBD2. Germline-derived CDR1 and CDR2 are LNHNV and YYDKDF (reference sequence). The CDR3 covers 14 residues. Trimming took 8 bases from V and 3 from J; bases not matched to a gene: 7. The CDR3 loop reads CATARSSGYNEQFF. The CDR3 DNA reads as TGTGCCACCGCCCGTTCTAGCGGCTACAATGAGCAGTTCTTC.

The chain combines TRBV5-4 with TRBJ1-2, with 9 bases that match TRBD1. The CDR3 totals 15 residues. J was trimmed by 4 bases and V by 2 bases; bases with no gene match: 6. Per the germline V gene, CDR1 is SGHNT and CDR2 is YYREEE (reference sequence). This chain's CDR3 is CASSLTTGGGYGYTF. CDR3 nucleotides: TGTGCCAGCAGCTTAACTACAGGGGGCGGCTATGGCTACACCTTC.

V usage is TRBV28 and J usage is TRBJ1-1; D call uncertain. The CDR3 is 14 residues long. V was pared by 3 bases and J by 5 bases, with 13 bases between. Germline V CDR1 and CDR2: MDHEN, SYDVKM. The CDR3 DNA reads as TGTGCCAGCAGTTTCATCGGGGATCGGACTGAAGCTTTCTTT. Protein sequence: CASSFIGDRTEAFF.